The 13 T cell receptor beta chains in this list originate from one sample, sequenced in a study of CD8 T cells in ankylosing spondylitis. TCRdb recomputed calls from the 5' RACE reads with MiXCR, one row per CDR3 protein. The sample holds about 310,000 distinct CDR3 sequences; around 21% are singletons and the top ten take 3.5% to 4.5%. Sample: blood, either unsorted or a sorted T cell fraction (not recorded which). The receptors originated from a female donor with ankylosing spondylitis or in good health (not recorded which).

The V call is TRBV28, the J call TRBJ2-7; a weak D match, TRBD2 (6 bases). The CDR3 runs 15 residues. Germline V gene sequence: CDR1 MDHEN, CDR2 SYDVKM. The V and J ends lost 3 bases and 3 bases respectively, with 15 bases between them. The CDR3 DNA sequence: TGTGCCAGCAGTTTGCCGGGACTCGCCTACTACGAGCAGTACTTC. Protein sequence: CASSLPGLAYYEQYF.

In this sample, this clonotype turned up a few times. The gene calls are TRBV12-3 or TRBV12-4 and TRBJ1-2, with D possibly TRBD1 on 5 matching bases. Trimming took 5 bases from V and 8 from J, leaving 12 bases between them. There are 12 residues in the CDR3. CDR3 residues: CASSRRGEGYTF. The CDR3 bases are TGTGCCAGCAGTCGAAGGGGTGAGGGCTACACCTTC.

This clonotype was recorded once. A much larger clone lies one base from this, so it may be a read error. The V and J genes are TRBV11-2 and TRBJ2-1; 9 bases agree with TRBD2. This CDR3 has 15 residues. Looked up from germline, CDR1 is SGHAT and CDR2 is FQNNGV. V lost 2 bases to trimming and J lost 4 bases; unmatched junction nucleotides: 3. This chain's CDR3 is CASSLRLAEYNEQFF. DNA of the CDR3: TGTGCCAGCAGCTTAAGACTAGCGGAGTACAATGAGCAGTTCTTC.

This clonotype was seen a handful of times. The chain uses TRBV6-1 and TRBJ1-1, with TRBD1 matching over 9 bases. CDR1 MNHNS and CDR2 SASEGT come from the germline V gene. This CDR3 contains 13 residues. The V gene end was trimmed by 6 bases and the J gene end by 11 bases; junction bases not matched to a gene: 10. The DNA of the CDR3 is TGTGCCAGCAGCCCTGGGACAGGGAGATTGGCTTTCTTT. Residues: CASSPGTGRLAFF.

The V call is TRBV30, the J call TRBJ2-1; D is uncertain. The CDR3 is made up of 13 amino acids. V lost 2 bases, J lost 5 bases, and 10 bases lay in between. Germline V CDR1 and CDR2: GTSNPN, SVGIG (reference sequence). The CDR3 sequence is CAWSRSRDNEQFF. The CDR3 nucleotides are TGTGCCTGGAGTAGGAGTAGAGACAATGAGCAGTTCTTC.

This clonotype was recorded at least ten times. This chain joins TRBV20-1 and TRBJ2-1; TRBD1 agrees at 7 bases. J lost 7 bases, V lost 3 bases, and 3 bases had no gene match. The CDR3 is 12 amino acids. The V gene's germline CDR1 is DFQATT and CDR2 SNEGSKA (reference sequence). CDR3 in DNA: TGCAGTGCTAGCTCCAGGGGGAATGAGCAGTTCTTC. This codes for CSASSRGNEQFF.

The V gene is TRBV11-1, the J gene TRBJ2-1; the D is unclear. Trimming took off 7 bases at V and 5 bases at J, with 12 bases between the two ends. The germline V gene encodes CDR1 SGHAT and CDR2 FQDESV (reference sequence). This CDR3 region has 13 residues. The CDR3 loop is CASTPGSNNEQFF. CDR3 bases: TGTGCCAGCACCCCCGGGTCCAACAATGAGCAGTTCTTC.

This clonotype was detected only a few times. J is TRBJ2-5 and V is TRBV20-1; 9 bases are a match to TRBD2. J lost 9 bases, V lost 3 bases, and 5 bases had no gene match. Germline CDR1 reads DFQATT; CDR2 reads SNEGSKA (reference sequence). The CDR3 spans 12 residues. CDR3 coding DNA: TGCAGTGCTAGGGGACAGCGGGGGGCCCAGTACTTC. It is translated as CSARGQRGAQYF.

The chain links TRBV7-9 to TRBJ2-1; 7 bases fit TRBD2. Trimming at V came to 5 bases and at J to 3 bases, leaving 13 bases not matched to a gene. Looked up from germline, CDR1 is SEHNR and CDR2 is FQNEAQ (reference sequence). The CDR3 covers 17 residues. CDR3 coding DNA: TGTGCCAGCAGCCCCAATGCCCTAGCGGAGCTCTACAATGAGCAGTTCTTC. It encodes CASSPNALAELYNEQFF.

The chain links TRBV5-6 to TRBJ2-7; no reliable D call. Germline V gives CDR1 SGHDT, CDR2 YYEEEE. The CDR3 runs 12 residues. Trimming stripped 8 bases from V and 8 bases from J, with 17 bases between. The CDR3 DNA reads TGTGCCAGGAGCCCCGGGCTCCTCAAGCAGTACTTC. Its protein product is CARSPGLLKQYF.

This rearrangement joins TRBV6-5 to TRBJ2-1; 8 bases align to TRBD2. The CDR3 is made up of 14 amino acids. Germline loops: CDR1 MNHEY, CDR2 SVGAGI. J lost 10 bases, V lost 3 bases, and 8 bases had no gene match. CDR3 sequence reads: CASSYTGGLNEQFF. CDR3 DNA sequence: TGTGCCAGCAGTTATACGGGAGGGCTCAACGAGCAGTTCTTC.

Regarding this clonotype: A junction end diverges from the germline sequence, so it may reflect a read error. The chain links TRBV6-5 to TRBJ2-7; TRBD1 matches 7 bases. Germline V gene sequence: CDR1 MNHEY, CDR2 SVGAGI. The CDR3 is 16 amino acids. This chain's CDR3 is CASNYKGAPRPYEQYF. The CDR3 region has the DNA TGTGCCAGCAATTACAAGGGGGCGCCTAGGCCCTACGAGCAGTACTTC.

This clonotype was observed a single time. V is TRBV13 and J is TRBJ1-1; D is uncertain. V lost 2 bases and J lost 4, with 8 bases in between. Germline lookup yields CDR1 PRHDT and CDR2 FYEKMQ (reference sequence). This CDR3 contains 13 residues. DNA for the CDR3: TGTGCCAGCAGCTTAAATTGGGGCACTGAAGCTTTCTTT. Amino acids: CASSLNWGTEAFF.